This T cell receptor beta chain was sequenced in a study of T cell clonotyping in hematopoietic cell transplantation. This CDR3 spans 16 amino acids. The V gene end was trimmed by 5 bases and the J gene end by 0 bases; junction bases not matched to a gene: 4. Germline CDR1 is SGHTA and CDR2 is FQGNSA. Blood collection times were about day -28 and days 30, 100, 180 posttransplant. Study results and limitations: At the given depth, recipient repertoires were over 97% de novo clonotypes. No sorting was done, leaving CD4 and CD8 contributions mixed.

Measured with immunoSEQ multiplex PCR; TCRdb has only the in-frame clones, and not every one. This table has roughly 9,300 clones, roughly 90% appearing once. Turning to this clone: The antigen remains unidentified.

The rearrangement links TRBV7-2 to TRBJ1-6, with 7 bases that match TRBD1. The specimen comprised PBMCs, sampled 180 days after allogeneic stem cell transplant. This receptor was obtained from a human patient who had an allogeneic stem cell transplant, so the T cells may come from the graft donor. The donor label of this sample is uncertain. Some clones in this sample may be carry-over from other donors' samples. The chain's CDR3 is CASSLRDSSYNSPLHF. In DNA, the CDR3 is TGTGCCAGCAGCCTCAGGGACAGCTCCTATAATTCACCCCTCCACTTT. Supplemented by reference TRBV7-2 and TRBJ1-6, the full variable domain reads GAGVSQSPSNKVTEKGKDVELRCDPISGHTALYWYRQSLGQGLEFLIYFQGNSAPDKSGLPSDRFSAERTGGSVSTLTIQRTQQEDSAVYLCASSLRDSSYNSPLHFGNGTRLTVT.